These 27 T cell receptor beta chains were all obtained from the same sample, sequenced in a study of blood T cell repertoires in COVID-19. Some clones are missing from TCRdb's copy, which holds only in-frame ones; the method was immunoSEQ multiplex PCR. The sample records roughly 140,000 clones, 88% being singletons. Material for sequencing was peripheral blood. The origin of the receptors is a human donor in a cohort sampled during active COVID-19.

The chain couples TRBV24-1 to TRBJ2-1, with TRBD1 identical over 8 bases. Trimming took 4 bases from V and 8 from J; bases not matched to a gene: 15. The CDR3 covers 17 residues. Germline-derived CDR1 and CDR2 are KGHDR and SFDVKD. In DNA, the CDR3 is TGTGCCACCAGTGAAACCCGGGGGACAGGCACTCGGGATGAGCAGTTCTTC. Residues: CATSETRGTGTRDEQFF.

The genes are TRBV7-5 and TRBJ2-1; TRBD2, the table's D call, lacks a check against the DNA. TRBV7-5 is flagged as a pseudogene. The CDR3 loop spans 16 amino acids. This CDR3 reads CARSLGLRDSYNEQFF. The CDR3 nucleotides are TGTGCCAGAAGCTTAGGATTGCGCGATTCCTACAATGAGCAGTTCTTC.

V and J are TRBV19 and TRBJ2-5; D is unresolved. This CDR3 region has 11 residues. The V end was cut by 8 bases, the J end by 5 bases, with 9 bases between. The germline V gene has CDR1 LNHDA and CDR2 SQIVND (reference sequence). CDR3 sequence: CASSQWETQYF. The CDR3 nucleotides read TGTGCCAGTTCACAGTGGGAGACCCAGTACTTC. The variable domain in full, with the rest retrieved from reference TRBV19 and TRBJ2-5, is DGGITQSPKYLFRKEGQNVTLSCEQNLNHDAMYWYRQDPGQGLRLIYYSQIVNDFQKGDIAEGYSVSREKKESFPLTVTSAQKNPTAFYLCASSQWETQYFGPGTRLLVL.

The genes are TRBV9 and TRBJ2-1; 12 bases are shared with TRBD2. CDR1 SGDLS and CDR2 YYNGEE come from the germline V gene. This CDR3 has 15 amino acids. With 2 bases clipped from V and 10 bases from J, the junction kept 7 bases outside the gene matches. DNA of the CDR3: TGTGCCAGCAGCGTCGCTAGCGGGAGGGCTGACGAGCAGTTCTTC. It yields the protein CASSVASGRADEQFF.

The chain couples TRBV6-5 to TRBJ2-2; TRBD2 aligns across 7 bases. With V trimmed by 3 bases and J by 7 bases, 11 bases remained unmatched. The germline gives CDR1 MNHEY, CDR2 SVGAGI. CDR3 length equals 16 residues. The CDR3 sequence is CASSYLFGGEVGELFF. The CDR3 coding sequence is TGTGCCAGCAGTTATCTGTTTGGGGGGGAGGTCGGGGAGCTGTTTTTT.

The chain has TRBV30 and TRBJ1-1, with D possibly being TRBD1 (6 bases). The CDR3 runs to 13 residues. The V and J ends lost 2 bases and 4 bases respectively, with 11 bases between them. Germline V gene sequence: CDR1 GTSNPN, CDR2 SVGIG (reference sequence). DNA of the CDR3: TGTGCCTGGAGTTCAGGGGTGGGCACTGAAGCTTTCTTT. Its translation is CAWSSGVGTEAFF.

V is TRBV4-2 and J is TRBJ1-3; perhaps TRBD1 as D (6 bases). Per the germline V gene, CDR1 is LGHNA and CDR2 is YNFKEQ. The CDR3 is 17 residues long. Trimming stripped 1 base from V and 0 bases from J, with 13 bases between. The CDR3: CASSQGAGVLSGNTIYF. CDR3 bases: TGTGCCAGCAGCCAAGGGGCAGGGGTCCTCTCTGGAAACACCATATATTTT.

This clone appeared once. The rearrangement uses TRBV20-1 and TRBJ2-5; D is possibly TRBD1 (6 bases). Germline values: CDR1 DFQATT, CDR2 SNEGSKA (reference sequence). This CDR3 is 11 amino acids long. Between the trimmed V and J ends, which lost 7 bases and 4 bases, there was a span of 10 bases. In nucleotides, the CDR3 is TGCAGTGAGGGGGTTTCAGAGACCCAGTACTTC. Protein sequence: CSEGVSETQYF.

This clone appeared a single time. The chain uses TRBV15 and TRBJ2-1; possible D gene TRBD2, 6 bases. V lost 5 bases and J lost 4, with 21 bases in between. Germline CDR1 reads LNHNV; CDR2 reads YYDKDF (reference sequence). The CDR3 runs 17 residues. The CDR3 sequence is CATSDRTGESLYNEQFF. CDR3 coding DNA: TGTGCCACCAGCGACCGCACGGGAGAGAGTCTATACAATGAGCAGTTCTTC.

This chain connects TRBV29-1 to TRBJ2-7; unclear D gene. V was clipped by 4 bases and J by 5 bases, with 9 bases between them. CDR1 is SQVTM, CDR2 ANQGSEA, per germline. The CDR3 has 11 residues. DNA of the CDR3: TGCAGCGTTGGTCGAGGCGACGAGCAGTACTTC. Translation: CSVGRGDEQYF.

The genes are TRBV21-1 and TRBJ2-7; the D call TRBD1 from the table was never checked on the DNA. TRBV21-1 is marked as a pseudogene. This CDR3 is 18 amino acids long. The CDR3, as DNA: TGTGCCAGCAGCAAAGCCCGTACCGACAGGGTATGGTTCTACGAGCAGTACTTC. This translates into CASSKARTDRVWFYEQYF.

The genes are TRBV7-3 and TRBJ1-2; tentative D call: TRBD1 (5 bases). This CDR3 contains 13 residues. The V and J ends lost 2 bases and 8 bases respectively, with 12 bases between them. Germline V gene data show CDR1 as SGHTA and CDR2 as FQGTGA. The DNA for the CDR3 is TGTGCCAGCAGCTTACTCCCCGGGGGAGGCTACACCTTC. It yields the protein CASSLLPGGGYTF.

The chain combines TRBV9 with TRBJ2-7; 10 bases fit TRBD2. The length of the CDR3 is 14 residues. The V and J ends lost 4 bases and 4 bases, in that order; junction bases with no gene match: 5. Per the germline V gene, CDR1 is SGDLS and CDR2 is YYNGEE. DNA of the CDR3: TGTGCCAGCAGCAGCAGCGGGGGGGTTTACGAGCAGTACTTC. It translates to CASSSSGGVYEQYF.

The rearrangement uses TRBV11-1 and TRBJ2-1; D call uncertain. Germline CDR1 is SGHAT and CDR2 is FQDESV (reference sequence). The CDR3 covers 13 residues. V lost 3 bases and J lost 5, with 8 bases in between. The CDR3 DNA sequence: TGTGCCAGCAGCTTCCCACCAGACAATGAGCAGTTCTTC. It is translated as CASSFPPDNEQFF.

This rearrangement joins TRBV15 to TRBJ2-3, with 9 bases matching TRBD2. This CDR3 comprises 16 residues. Trimming at V came to 1 base and at J to 3 bases, leaving 5 bases not matched to a gene. Germline-derived CDR1 and CDR2 are LNHNV and YYDKDF (reference sequence). CDR3 bases: TGTGCCACCAGCAGAGGAACGGGACTAGCAACAGATACGCAGTATTTT. Its protein product is CATSRGTGLATDTQYF. The variable domain in full, completed from reference TRBV15 and TRBJ2-3, reads DAMVIQNPRYQVTQFGKPVTLSCSQTLNHNVMYWYQQKSSQAPKLLFHYYDKDFNNEADTPDNFQSRRPNTSFCFLDIRSPGLGDTAMYLCATSRGTGLATDTQYFGPGTRLTVL.

This rearrangement joins TRBV19 to TRBJ2-4; D is possibly TRBD2 (6 bases). The CDR3 loop spans 15 amino acids. V lost 5 bases and J lost 9, with 20 bases in between. CDR1 is LNHDA, CDR2 SQIVND, per germline (reference sequence). The CDR3 bases are TGTGCCAGTAGTCCCCGGAGGCAGGGAGGCGGCATTCAGTACTTC. Translated, it gives CASSPRRQGGGIQYF.

This clone was seen once. This chain links TRBV7-3 with TRBJ1-1; tentatively, D is TRBD1 (6 bases). The length of the CDR3 is 17 residues. V dropped 1 base and J dropped 0 bases, with 15 bases sitting between them. CDR1 SGHTA and CDR2 FQGTGA come from the germline V gene. CDR3 sequence reads: CASSLSATGRVNTEAFF. In DNA form, the CDR3 reads TGTGCCAGCAGCTTAAGCGCGACAGGACGAGTGAACACTGAAGCTTTCTTT.

Only one count was recorded for this clone. V and J are TRBV7-9 and TRBJ2-1; 9 nucleotides line up with TRBD2. V trimming: 5 bases; J trimming: 5 bases; junction bases outside the gene matches: 7. The CDR3 sequence is 15 residues long. CDR1 SEHNR and CDR2 FQNEAQ come from the germline V gene (reference sequence). The CDR3 DNA follows: TGTGCCAGCAGCCCCGGGCTAGCGGGGAACAATGAGCAGTTCTTC. Its translation is CASSPGLAGNNEQFF.

The chain couples TRBV15 to TRBJ2-2, with D maybe TRBD1 (6 bases). In germline, CDR1 is LNHNV, CDR2 YYDKDF (reference sequence). V was cut by 0 bases and J by 4 bases, with 12 bases left in between. CDR3 length: 16 residues. In nucleotides, the CDR3 is TGTGCCACCAGCAGAGATCTAGGCAGGGGCACCGGGGAGCTGTTTTTT. It encodes CATSRDLGRGTGELFF.

This chain links TRBV4-3 with TRBJ2-3, with 9 bases aligning to TRBD1. The CDR3 contains 18 residues. The V and J ends lost 2 bases and 5 bases, in that order; junction bases with no gene match: 14. Germline CDR1 is LGHNA and CDR2 is YSLEER. The CDR3 sequence: CASSQRIDRGLGRDTQYF. DNA for the CDR3: TGCGCCAGCAGCCAACGGATAGACAGGGGGTTGGGTAGAGATACGCAGTATTTT.

This clone is labeled as medium-sized. The CDR3 DNA reads as TGTGCCAGCAGTTTCTCGGGACTAGGATCCTACGAGCAGTACTTC. It specifies CASSFSGLGSYEQYF. This chain uses TRBV28 with TRBJ2-7; 8 bases align to TRBD2. Trimming at V came to 3 bases and at J to 1 base, leaving 5 bases not matched to a gene. The CDR3 covers 15 residues. Germline V gene lookup returns CDR1 MDHEN and CDR2 SYDVKM.

V and J are TRBV9 and TRBJ1-2, with D maybe TRBD1 (6 bases). V lost 3 bases to trimming and J lost 5 bases, with 17 bases between them. The CDR3 contains 15 residues. Per the germline V gene, CDR1 is SGDLS and CDR2 is YYNGEE. CDR3 nucleotides: TGTGCCAGCAGCGCTGGGCCCTCAAGGGGGTATGGCTACACCTTC. Protein product: CASSAGPSRGYGYTF. The variable domain in full, with the rest retrieved from reference TRBV9 and TRBJ1-2, is DSGVTQTPKHLITATGQRVTLRCSPRSGDLSVYWYQQSLDQGLQFLIQYYNGEERAKGNILERFSAQQFPDLHSELNLSSLELGDSALYFCASSAGPSRGYGYTFGSGTRLTVV.

V usage is TRBV10-1 and J usage is TRBJ2-3; TRBD1 matches at 9 bases. The CDR3 has 19 residues. V trimming: 5 bases; J trimming: 3 bases; junction bases outside the gene matches: 18. Germline V gene data show CDR1 as WNHNN and CDR2 as SYGVQD (reference sequence). The CDR3: CASSPLPGQGVGRTDTQYF. As DNA, the CDR3 is TGCGCCAGCAGTCCCTTGCCGGGACAGGGTGTTGGGAGGACAGATACGCAGTATTTT.

V and J are TRBV5-1 and TRBJ2-1; TRBD2 matches at 9 bases. CDR3 length: 17 amino acids. Germline assignment: CDR1 SGHRS and CDR2 YFSETQ. The V and J ends lost 5 bases and 6 bases, in that order; junction bases with no gene match: 15. The CDR3 protein is CASRPFLAGGTFNEQFF. The CDR3 nucleotides are TGCGCCAGCAGACCCTTTCTGGCGGGAGGGACCTTCAATGAGCAGTTCTTC.

CDR3 sequence: CASILLDRAEAFF. CDR3 DNA: TGTGCCAGTATTTTATTGGACAGGGCAGAAGCTTTCTTT. The chain is built from TRBV19 and TRBJ1-1, with 8 bases aligning to TRBD1. J gave up 8 bases and V 7 bases, and 9 bases lay outside the gene matches. Germline V gene sequence: CDR1 LNHDA, CDR2 SQIVND (reference sequence). The CDR3 covers 13 residues.

The chain carries TRBV11-2 and TRBJ2-1; D is perhaps TRBD1 (6 bases). Germline-derived CDR1 and CDR2 are SGHAT and FQNNGV. The V and J ends lost 5 bases and 0 bases respectively, with 11 bases between them. The CDR3 extends over 15 amino acids. CDR3 amino acids: CASSLTGVSYNEQFF. CDR3 bases: TGTGCCAGCAGCCTGACAGGAGTCTCCTACAATGAGCAGTTCTTC.

The V call is TRBV6-6, the J call TRBJ2-3, with D possibly matching TRBD2 (6 bases). CDR1 is MNHNY, CDR2 SVGAGI, per germline (reference sequence). V dropped 0 bases and J dropped 0 bases, with 10 bases sitting between them. The CDR3 covers 16 residues. The CDR3, as DNA: TGTGCCAGCAGTTACTCTAGCGGTACTAGCACAGATACGCAGTATTTT. Amino acid sequence: CASSYSSGTSTDTQYF.